This T cell receptor beta chain was recovered during a study of low-dose radiotherapy and immunotherapy resistance in tumors. Study as a whole: Administration of intravenous cyclophosphamide at 200 mg/m2 took place every two weeks, one day before radiation and immunotherapy.

The V end was cut by 5 bases, the J end by 0 bases, with 19 bases between. Looked up from germline, CDR1 is DFQATT and CDR2 is SNEGSKA (reference sequence). The CDR3 sequence is 16 residues long. Both TCRalpha and TCRbeta chains were reverse transcribed with V-gene-specific primers. Both a constant-region primer and a V-primer adapter served to amplify TCRs across roughly 20 PCR cycles. In vitro transcription served to amplify the mRNA that had been isolated. TCRdb fed the reads into MiXCR, producing one record per CDR3 protein. This repertoire shows tens of thousands of distinct CDR3 sequences, about 20% found once; its top ten account for 10% to 15%. This sample's time point: after trial treatment. The treatment was: LDRT plus nivolumab, ipilimumab, low-dose cyclophosphamide and aspirin (RACIN trial).

The clonotype originates from a female donor with ovarian cancer. The sample consisted of PBMCs, taken after low-dose radiotherapy plus immunotherapy. The chain joins TRBV20-1 to TRBJ1-1, with D possibly being TRBD1 (6 bases). This CDR3 is CSAFGQRMSMNTEAFF. CDR3 bases: TGCAGTGCTTTCGGACAGCGAATGTCGATGAACACTGAAGCTTTCTTT.